This T cell receptor (beta chain) was recovered during a study of T cell changes during pregnancy in multiple sclerosis. The protocol was immunoSEQ multiplex PCR, while the TCRdb copy is restricted to in-frame clones and leaves out a portion. Here the sample spans tens of thousands of clones, roughly 92% being singletons. This clone was picked up one time. This CDR3 has 15 residues. V dropped 5 bases and J dropped 2; count of bases not matched to a gene: 8. Germline CDR1 and CDR2: LNHDA and SQIVND (reference sequence). Sequenced here: peripheral blood, sampled after pregnancy. The chain links TRBV19 to TRBJ1-2; 7 positions match TRBD1. This receptor was identified in a female donor with multiple sclerosis, enrolled in a pregnancy study. The CDR3: CASSWQGDHNYGYTF. The CDR3 DNA reads as TGTGCCAGTAGTTGGCAGGGGGATCACAACTATGGCTACACCTTC.